Reported below is one T cell receptor beta chain. The sample comes from a study of blood T cell repertoires in COVID-19. Whole-study context: There were acute and convalescent COVID-19 samples, and they came from the United States, Italy and Spain. The cDNA or gDNA used as material had been derived from T cells, B-cell-depleted T cells, or PBMCs.

Trimming at V came to 3 bases and at J to 5 bases, leaving 22 bases not matched to a gene. CDR1 is MDHEN, CDR2 SYDVKM, per germline. CDR3 length: 21 amino acids. In the authors' workflow: Estimation of nucleated cell counts relied on the amplification of reference gene primers. This table comes from immunoSEQ multiplex PCR, and its TCRdb copy is limited to in-frame clones, with some not included. Clonal size and the V and J genes are those of that table, whereas D and trimming came from the DNA. The top ten hold around 4% of the sample, which has 250,000 to 350,000 clones, 85% seen once. V gene TRBV28 combines with J gene TRBJ2-7, with 13 bases that match TRBD2. The sequence was collected from a woman between 50 and 59 years old with active or convalescent COVID-19. Sequenced: peripheral blood. This CDR3 reads CASSFSQVELRTSGGLHEQYF. The CDR3 nucleotides are TGTGCCAGCAGTTTCTCACAAGTCGAGCTAAGGACTAGCGGGGGTCTTCACGAGCAGTACTTC.